These 9 T cell receptor beta chains came from one sample sequenced in a study of cytomegalovirus exposure and HLA in healthy donors. PCR was performed using 60 Vbeta and 13 Jbeta primers. Generated by immunoSEQ multiplex PCR, the TCRdb table keeps only in-frame clones and is missing some. The data contain about 190,000 clones, about 89% of them seen just once; the ten biggest clones take up over 1%. The source material was PBMCs. These receptors were taken from a man aged 25 to 40 in good health and CMV-seronegative.

The chain combines TRBV5-4 with TRBJ1-3, with a possible D match to TRBD1 (6 bases). Trimming removed 3 bases at V and 4 bases at J, with 11 bases between. The germline gives CDR1 SGHNT, CDR2 YYREEE (reference sequence). The CDR3 loop spans 14 amino acids. The CDR3 here is CASSWGLRGNTIYF. CDR3 nucleotides: TGTGCCAGCAGCTGGGGGCTCAGGGGAAACACCATATATTTT. Variable domain in full (rest from reference TRBV5-4 and TRBJ1-3): ETGVTQSPTHLIKTRGQQVTLRCSSQSGHNTVSWYQQALGQGPQFIFQYYREEENGRGNFPPRFSGLQFPNYSSELNVNALELDDSALYLCASSWGLRGNTIYFGEGSWLTVV.

The chain recombines TRBV30 with TRBJ1-4; D gene uncertain. The V and J ends lost 0 bases and 7 bases respectively, with 6 bases between them. The germline V gene has CDR1 GTSNPN and CDR2 SVGIG (reference sequence). The CDR3 is 12 residues long. CDR3 region: CAWSVRGEKLFF. CDR3 nucleotide sequence: TGTGCCTGGAGTGTACGGGGTGAAAAACTGTTTTTT.

In this sample, this clone turned up a few times. The rearrangement links TRBV5-4 to TRBJ1-6, with 7 bases lining up with TRBD1. V trimming: 5 bases; J trimming: 7 bases; junction bases outside the gene matches: 3. The CDR3 length is 13 residues. The germline V gene has CDR1 SGHNT and CDR2 YYREEE (reference sequence). The CDR3 spells CASRQGNNSPLHF. The CDR3 DNA follows: TGTGCCAGCAGACAGGGGAACAATTCACCCCTCCACTTT.

This clone showed up just once. V usage is TRBV5-1 and J usage is TRBJ1-1; TRBD1 matches at 7 bases. Unmatched junction bases numbered 12, after V lost 4 bases and J lost 6 bases. The germline CDR1 and CDR2 sequences are SGHRS and YFSETQ. CDR3 length equals 15 residues. The DNA for the CDR3 is TGCGCCAGCAGCGACCCAGGACAGGTCGCGGCTGAAGCTTTCTTT. Translated, it gives CASSDPGQVAAEAFF.

The sample holds a few counts of this clone. This chain connects TRBV25-1 to TRBJ1-1; tentative D call: TRBD1 (5 bases). Germline V gene lookup returns CDR1 MGHDK and CDR2 SYGVNS. The V and J ends lost 5 bases and 5 bases respectively, with 12 bases between them. CDR3 length: 13 residues. CDR3: CASSRGTETEAFF. The CDR3 bases are TGTGCCAGCAGTCGAGGGACTGAAACTGAAGCTTTCTTT.

The V gene is TRBV5-4, the J gene TRBJ2-7; 7 nucleotides align to TRBD1. In germline, CDR1 is SGHNT, CDR2 YYREEE (reference sequence). V lost 4 bases to trimming and J lost 4 bases; unmatched junction nucleotides: 11. The CDR3 loop spans 15 amino acids. The CDR3 DNA sequence: TGTGCCAGCAGCGCCCCGACAGGGAGTTTGTACGAGCAGTACTTC. Amino acid sequence: CASSAPTGSLYEQYF.

The V gene is TRBV28, the J gene TRBJ1-3; D ambiguous. The CDR3 spans 13 residues. Deletions cut 7 bases from V and 0 bases from J, with 7 bases between. The germline gives CDR1 MDHEN, CDR2 SYDVKM. The CDR3 nucleotides read TGTGCCAGCACAACCGGCTCTGGAAACACCATATATTTT. Translation: CASTTGSGNTIYF.

The chain combines TRBV4-1 with TRBJ2-6; 7 nucleotides line up with TRBD1. The CDR3 extends over 17 amino acids. CDR1 MGHRA and CDR2 YSYEKL come from the germline V gene. V was clipped by 0 bases and J by 0 bases; unmatched bases: 2. In DNA form, the CDR3 reads TGCGCCAGCAGCCAAGATTGGGACAGCTCTGGGGCCAACGTCCTGACTTTC. Its translation: CASSQDWDSSGANVLTF.

This chain connects TRBV11-2 to TRBJ2-2; the D gene is possibly TRBD2 (5 bases). Looked up from germline, CDR1 is SGHAT and CDR2 is FQNNGV. Trimming removed 5 bases from V and 1 base from J, with 14 bases in between. The CDR3 is made up of 16 amino acids. CDR3 residues: CASSPRARGNTGELFF. In nucleotides, the CDR3 is TGTGCCAGCAGCCCCCGGGCCCGGGGGAACACCGGGGAGCTGTTTTTT.